This is a list of T cell receptor beta chains from one sample in a study of OX40 agonist ivuxolimab in advanced cancers. Generated by immunoSEQ multiplex PCR, the TCRdb table keeps only in-frame clones and is missing some. Found here are about 120,000 clones, 75% to 90% of them singletons; the top ten hold around 0.57%. Sequencing was performed on CD4+ or CD8+ T cells sorted from blood, taken in a trial of the OX40 agonist ivuxolimab. The source of these receptors is an adult with an advanced solid tumor such as melanoma, head and neck, liver or kidney cancer. Each CDR3 is given without its conserved first and last residue. Each record gives: D gene, V gene, clone size, CDR3 protein. The D gene is left open where the match is weak. Clone size, where shown, is once, few, many, or a class for clones that have expanded.

d_call: TRBD1
v_call: TRBV7-9
clone_size: .
cdr3_aa: ASSLALGTATYEQY

d_call: .
v_call: TRBV7-2
clone_size: .
cdr3_aa: ASSTSGAEGSPLH

d_call: .
v_call: TRBV6-5
clone_size: .
cdr3_aa: ASRPGRSNTEAF

d_call: .
v_call: TRBV6-5
clone_size: .
cdr3_aa: ASSQGNNQPQH

d_call: .
v_call: TRBV15
clone_size: .
cdr3_aa: ATSRGVNQPQH

d_call: TRBD2
v_call: TRBV6-1
clone_size: .
cdr3_aa: ASSPTSGSTDTQY

d_call: .
v_call: TRBV7-2
clone_size: .
cdr3_aa: ASSLGGQGMFDTQY

d_call: TRBD1
v_call: TRBV5-6
clone_size: .
cdr3_aa: ASSSDRAKTQY

d_call: .
v_call: TRBV9
clone_size: once
cdr3_aa: ASSSRWEGGNTIY

d_call: .
v_call: TRBV7-2
clone_size: .
cdr3_aa: ASSSPMGEVMNTEAF

d_call: .
v_call: TRBV28
clone_size: .
cdr3_aa: ASSKTALGGYGYT

d_call: .
v_call: TRBV25-1
clone_size: .
cdr3_aa: ASSELGGYT

d_call: .
v_call: TRBV28
clone_size: .
cdr3_aa: ASSIAGRMNTEAF

d_call: .
v_call: TRBV7-9
clone_size: .
cdr3_aa: ASSLRGESSYEQY

d_call: TRBD1
v_call: TRBV15
clone_size: .
cdr3_aa: ATSRDGDRDRLF

d_call: TRBD1
v_call: TRBV6-5
clone_size: .
cdr3_aa: ASSSDRGPNQPQH

d_call: .
v_call: TRBV6-6
clone_size: .
cdr3_aa: ASIYRVSTGELF

d_call: .
v_call: TRBV14
clone_size: .
cdr3_aa: ASSQWAGNEQF

d_call: TRBD2
v_call: TRBV7-3
clone_size: .
cdr3_aa: ASSLTPGTSSNEQF

d_call: TRBD1
v_call: TRBV6-5
clone_size: once
cdr3_aa: ASSSKTGGGSPLH

d_call: .
v_call: TRBV7-9
clone_size: .
cdr3_aa: ASSLISAGGTEAF

d_call: TRBD1
v_call: TRBV28
clone_size: .
cdr3_aa: ASSMGQGTGYT

d_call: .
v_call: TRBV27
clone_size: .
cdr3_aa: ASSPQRQAYEQY

d_call: .
v_call: TRBV19
clone_size: .
cdr3_aa: ATRGDPDTQY

d_call: .
v_call: TRBV28
clone_size: .
cdr3_aa: ASGQGNNYGYT

d_call: .
v_call: TRBV5-4
clone_size: .
cdr3_aa: ASSPDTLKYNEQF

d_call: .
v_call: TRBV18
clone_size: .
cdr3_aa: ASSPYYSNQPQH

d_call: .
v_call: TRBV5-5
clone_size: .
cdr3_aa: ASSLLSAQETQY

d_call: .
v_call: TRBV7-6
clone_size: few
cdr3_aa: ASSLPGSGYT

d_call: .
v_call: TRBV6-6
clone_size: once
cdr3_aa: ASSNTGGSEAF

d_call: .
v_call: TRBV10-3
clone_size: .
cdr3_aa: AISGQGGYEQY

d_call: .
v_call: TRBV4-3
clone_size: few
cdr3_aa: ASSQDGNQPQH

d_call: .
v_call: TRBV28
clone_size: .
cdr3_aa: ASSRGGREEKLF

d_call: TRBD1
v_call: TRBV11-3
clone_size: .
cdr3_aa: ASSLQRGGDQPQH

d_call: .
v_call: TRBV4-3
clone_size: once
cdr3_aa: ASSQEYNRAKNIQY

d_call: .
v_call: TRBV6-1
clone_size: .
cdr3_aa: ASRPTAVTYNEQF

d_call: TRBD1
v_call: TRBV6-5
clone_size: .
cdr3_aa: ASRSQTGSYGYT

d_call: .
v_call: TRBV19
clone_size: few
cdr3_aa: ASSISRGSYGVN

d_call: .
v_call: TRBV20-1
clone_size: .
cdr3_aa: SALPLNGYT

d_call: .
v_call: TRBV7-3
clone_size: .
cdr3_aa: ASSPKGVDTQY

d_call: TRBD2
v_call: TRBV29-1
clone_size: .
cdr3_aa: SVALAAYNEQF

d_call: .
v_call: TRBV5-4
clone_size: .
cdr3_aa: ASSLYDVAYEQY

d_call: .
v_call: TRBV7-2
clone_size: .
cdr3_aa: ASSFGVTDTQY

d_call: TRBD1
v_call: TRBV6-6
clone_size: .
cdr3_aa: ASNRAGGNQPQH

d_call: .
v_call: TRBV15
clone_size: .
cdr3_aa: ATSRDHGSGNTIY

d_call: TRBD1
v_call: TRBV28
clone_size: .
cdr3_aa: ASSHGTGGGEQY

d_call: .
v_call: TRBV30
clone_size: .
cdr3_aa: AWSVQENTEAF

d_call: .
v_call: TRBV6-6
clone_size: .
cdr3_aa: ASSNVGRFAEAF

d_call: .
v_call: TRBV19
clone_size: .
cdr3_aa: ASSIGSGEVYEQY

d_call: .
v_call: TRBV4-3
clone_size: .
cdr3_aa: ASSQEGGGGLYSYNEQF

d_call: .
v_call: TRBV18
clone_size: .
cdr3_aa: ASSPVQGAGMNTEAF

d_call: .
v_call: TRBV14
clone_size: .
cdr3_aa: ASSQDRAAVNEQF

d_call: .
v_call: TRBV5-4
clone_size: .
cdr3_aa: ASSSDFSFTDTQY

d_call: .
v_call: TRBV7-2
clone_size: .
cdr3_aa: ASSPEDRPHSGNTIY

d_call: .
v_call: TRBV7-2
clone_size: .
cdr3_aa: ASSLMGQTQETQY